The source of this T cell receptor beta chain is a study of T cell responses to AZD1222 COVID-19 vaccine. The CDR3 has 12 residues. Germline V gene lookup returns CDR1 KGHSY and CDR2 FQNENV. The V end was cut by 4 bases, the J end by 5 bases, with 6 bases between. Study-level results: At 160-218 and 743-854, vaccine-associated CD4 TCRs were dominant, and they spanned spike. White British donors predominated, females outnumbered males, and clonal diversity was possibly underestimated.

Of note for this clone: Antigen specificity is unknown.

Some clones are missing from TCRdb's copy, which holds only in-frame ones; the method was immunoSEQ multiplex PCR. The sample has over 120,000 clones, more than 90% seen once. The receptor was isolated from an adult in good health. The material sequenced was peripheral blood, taken on day 0 of AZD1222 vaccination. The V call is TRBV16, the J call TRBJ2-1, with D unclear. The CDR3 coding sequence is TGTGCCAGCAGCCCGGGCCACAATGAGCAGTTCTTC. Its translation is CASSPGHNEQFF.